Listed here is a single TCR beta chain. Antigen specificity is unknown. Between the trimmed V and J ends, which lost 7 bases and 2 bases, there was a span of 8 bases. The CDR3 consists of 12 residues. Germline V gene data show CDR1 as LNHDA and CDR2 as SQIVND (reference sequence). These data are taken from a study of T cell repertoires in aging, cancer and after chemotherapy. Study context: Paired samples before and after chemotherapy came from glioblastoma patients receiving temozolomide-based therapy. About 9 million TCR reads made up the full dataset. Study-wide findings and caveats: Loss of evenness, beyond lost richness, contributed to age-related TCR diversity decline in cancer patients. Compared with age-matched healthy donors, untreated hematological or solid cancer patients showed higher blood TCR clonality.

The template was genomic DNA from peripheral blood, not RNA. Rearranged V-D-J TRB sequences were amplified with a mixed TRB-A/B primer pool. TCRdb ran MiXCR on the multiplex PCR reads and lists one entry per CDR3 protein. The sample has 8,000 or so distinct CDR3 sequences, about 53% seen once. V is TRBV19 and J is TRBJ1-1; maybe TRBD1 (6 bases). This clonotype was obtained from a human donor with a solid tumor. The sample taken for sequencing was blood. CDR3 loop: CASKQGNTEAFF. DNA for the CDR3: TGTGCCAGTAAACAGGGAAACACTGAAGCTTTCTTT. Full variable domain (missing parts from reference TRBV19 and TRBJ1-1): DGGITQSPKYLFRKEGQNVTLSCEQNLNHDAMYWYRQDPGQGLRLIYYSQIVNDFQKGDIAEGYSVSREKKESFPLTVTSAQKNPTAFYLCASKQGNTEAFFGQGTRLTVV.